This record concerns one TCR beta chain sequence. The sample belongs to a study of blood T cell repertoires in COVID-19. Study context: The United States, Italy and Spain provided the acute and convalescent COVID-19 samples. Sample material is recorded as cDNA or gDNA derived from T cells, B-cell-depleted T cells, or PBMCs.

The CDR3 extends over 16 amino acids. The V end lost 4 bases, the J end lost 2 bases, and 18 bases lay between the germline ends. Looked up from germline, CDR1 is SEHNR and CDR2 is FQNEAQ (reference sequence). Source study methods: Cell counts per sample came from amplifying reference gene primers. Data came from immunoSEQ multiplex PCR; TCRdb stores just in-frame clones and leaves some out. V and J calls and clone size follow that table, whereas D and trimming were derived from the DNA. Of about 100,000 clones listed, 70% to 90% are singletons. This chain connects TRBV7-9 to TRBJ2-7; D may be TRBD1 (5 bases). This receptor was obtained from a human donor in a cohort sampled during active COVID-19. What was sequenced was peripheral blood. The CDR3 sequence is CASSSFAGRGPYEQYF. Here the CDR3 DNA reads TGTGCCAGCAGCTCCTTTGCAGGTAGGGGCCCCTACGAGCAGTACTTC. Complete variable domain (other parts from reference TRBV7-9 and TRBJ2-7): DTGVSQNPRHKITKRGQNVTFRCDPISEHNRLYWYRQTLGQGPEFLTYFQNEAQLEKSRLLSDRFSAERPKGSFSTLEIQRTEQGDSAMYLCASSSFAGRGPYEQYFGPGTRLTVT.